Listed here are 29 T cell receptor beta chains from one sample, sequenced in a study of long-term antiretroviral therapy in people with HIV. Version v3.0 of the immunoSEQ assay was performed at survey level. Only in-frame clones appear in the TCRdb table, and some are missing; sequencing was by immunoSEQ multiplex PCR. The table lists tens of thousands of clones, about 85% of them singletons, with under 7.5% in the top ten. The sample was unsorted PBMCs, taken about 5 years before starting antiretroviral therapy. The receptors were sampled from a man in his fifties with HIV.

DNA of the CDR3: TGTGCCAGCAGTGACAGTTCTAGCACAGATACGCAGTATTTT. Its translation is CASSDSSSTDTQYF. The chain joins TRBV2 to TRBJ2-3, with D hard to call. The length of the CDR3 is 14 residues. Trimming removed 3 bases from V and 0 bases from J, with 7 bases in between. Germline V gives CDR1 SNHLY, CDR2 FYNNEI.

This chain links TRBV19 with TRBJ1-3; the D gene is possibly TRBD1 (6 bases). The CDR3 is 15 residues long. Germline loops: CDR1 LNHDA, CDR2 SQIVND (reference sequence). V lost 9 bases and J 0 bases, leaving 15 bases between the germline ends. CDR3 sequence: CARGGPPISGNTIYF. Here the CDR3 DNA reads TGTGCCAGGGGGGGCCCCCCTATCTCTGGAAACACCATATATTTT.

This rearrangement joins TRBV5-1 to TRBJ1-1; D gene uncertain. The V and J ends lost 0 bases and 1 base respectively, with 7 bases between them. This CDR3 spans 14 amino acids. From germline, CDR1 is SGHRS and CDR2 YFSETQ. The CDR3 DNA follows: TGCGCCAGCAGCTTGGAATGGCAGAACACTGAAGCTTTCTTT. Its protein is CASSLEWQNTEAFF.

The genes are TRBV7-6 and TRBJ1-2; 7 nucleotides align to TRBD1. Germline CDR1 and CDR2: SGHVS and FNYEAQ. This CDR3 is built from 15 residues. V shed 3 bases and J 5 bases; nucleotides not matched to a gene: 9. CDR3 loop: CASSLTGTALYGYTF. The DNA of the CDR3 is TGTGCCAGCAGCTTGACCGGGACAGCCTTATATGGCTACACCTTC.

The V gene is TRBV18, the J gene TRBJ1-5; 9 bases match TRBD1. Germline V gene data show CDR1 as KGHSH and CDR2 as LQKENI. V was pared by 4 bases and J by 4 bases, with 8 bases of the junction left unmatched. The CDR3 totals 16 residues. Here the CDR3 reads CASSLSGDRVNQPQHF. CDR3 sequence (DNA): TGTGCCAGCTCACTCAGCGGGGACAGGGTAAATCAGCCCCAGCATTTT.

The J gene is TRBJ1-5, the V gene TRBV30; 8 bases line up with TRBD1. The CDR3 has 15 residues. The germline V gene encodes CDR1 GTSNPN and CDR2 SVGIG (reference sequence). V lost 2 bases to trimming and J lost 6 bases; unmatched junction nucleotides: 9. The CDR3 bases are TGTGCCTGGAGTCAGGGACAGGTTTTTGGTCAGCCCCAGCATTTT. It is translated as CAWSQGQVFGQPQHF.

V is TRBV28 and J is TRBJ1-1, with a tentative D call TRBD1 (6 bases). The CDR3 is 13 amino acids. The V end lost 4 bases, the J end lost 3 bases, and 9 bases lay between the germline ends. CDR1 is MDHEN, CDR2 SYDVKM, per germline. The CDR3 nucleotides read TGTGCCAGCAGTTCCCAGGGGTACACTGAAGCTTTCTTT. It yields the protein CASSSQGYTEAFF.

The chain links TRBV5-1 to TRBJ1-1; no definite D call. The V end lost 0 bases, the J end lost 3 bases, and 9 bases lay between the germline ends. The CDR3 length is 14 residues. Germline CDR1 and CDR2: SGHRS and YFSETQ. The CDR3 nucleotides are TGCGCCAGCAGCTTGGAGGCCGAGGACACTGAAGCTTTCTTT. Its translation is CASSLEAEDTEAFF.

The chain carries TRBV4-3 and TRBJ1-1, with D possibly matching TRBD1 (5 bases). V lost 4 bases, J lost 2 bases, and 17 bases lay in between. The germline gives CDR1 LGHNA, CDR2 YSLEER. The length of the CDR3 is 16 residues. CDR3 region: CASSLTSGDSNTEAFF. CDR3 sequence (DNA): TGCGCCAGCAGCCTTACCTCAGGCGACAGCAACACTGAAGCTTTCTTT.

This clone was counted only a few times. The chain carries TRBV28 and TRBJ1-6; 9 bases match TRBD1. V was pared by 5 bases and J by 9 bases, with 5 bases of the junction left unmatched. Germline V gene data show CDR1 as MDHEN and CDR2 as SYDVKM. CDR3 length: 14 amino acids. CDR3 nucleotide sequence: TGTGCCAGCAGTCCTACAGGGGGCTCTTCACCCCTCCACTTT. It encodes CASSPTGGSSPLHF.

The chain employs TRBV9 and TRBJ2-7, with 12 nucleotides matching TRBD2. J gave up 4 bases and V 1 base, and 3 bases lay outside the gene matches. The CDR3 sequence is 15 residues long. Germline-derived CDR1 and CDR2 are SGDLS and YYNGEE. Here the CDR3 reads CASSVLAGGQYEQYF. CDR3 nucleotide sequence: TGTGCCAGCAGCGTACTAGCGGGGGGGCAGTACGAGCAGTACTTC.

The chain has TRBV7-9 and TRBJ1-2; D is uncertain. Trimming stripped 2 bases from V and 4 bases from J, with 11 bases between. The CDR3 loop spans 14 amino acids. Germline lookup yields CDR1 SEHNR and CDR2 FQNEAQ (reference sequence). CDR3 bases: TGTGCCAGCAGCTTATACGCGGAAAGCTATGGCTACACCTTC. It codes for CASSLYAESYGYTF.

The V gene is TRBV18, the J gene TRBJ1-5; D is perhaps TRBD1 (5 bases). V dropped 1 base and J dropped 5 bases, with 15 bases sitting between them. Germline CDR1 and CDR2: KGHSH and LQKENI. There are 16 residues in the CDR3. The CDR3 coding sequence is TGTGCCAGCTCACCACTGAGCAGGGAAGCATATCAGCCCCAGCATTTT. Residues: CASSPLSREAYQPQHF.

The chain uses TRBV19 and TRBJ1-1, with D tentatively TRBD1 (6 bases). Per germline, CDR1 LNHDA and CDR2 SQIVND (reference sequence). The CDR3 is made up of 16 amino acids. Trimming removed 5 bases from V and 0 bases from J, with 16 bases in between. CDR3 region: CASSLTTDSLNTEAFF. DNA of the CDR3: TGTGCCAGTAGTCTAACAACGGACAGCTTGAACACTGAAGCTTTCTTT.

This chain links TRBV21-1 with TRBJ1-1. TRBV21-1 is a pseudogene locus. This CDR3 spans 9 amino acids. CDR3 protein: CASSTEAFF. CDR3 nucleotides: TGTGCCAGCAGCACTGAAGCTTTCTTT.

J is TRBJ1-1 and V is TRBV5-4; D might be TRBD1 (5 bases). The CDR3 is 13 amino acids. V was trimmed by 4 bases and J by 6 bases, leaving 13 bases between them. Per the germline V gene, CDR1 is SGHNT and CDR2 is YYREEE (reference sequence). CDR3 in DNA: TGTGCCAGCAGCCCCAGGGTGGGCGCTGAAGCTTTCTTT. Translation gives CASSPRVGAEAFF.

The rearrangement links TRBV6-6 to TRBJ1-1, with no clear D. Germline V gene sequence: CDR1 MNHNY, CDR2 SVGAGI (reference sequence). V was clipped by 7 bases and J by 3 bases, with 6 bases between them. The CDR3 length is 11 residues. The CDR3 DNA follows: TGTGCCAGCACCCGGTACACTGAAGCTTTCTTT. Its translation: CASTRYTEAFF.

The table lists this clone with a count of one. The chain uses TRBV6-1 and TRBJ2-2; 8 nucleotides align to TRBD1. Germline CDR1 is MNHNS and CDR2 is SASEGT. The CDR3 is 16 amino acids. The junction had 6 bases not matched to a gene; V was cut back by 4 bases and J by 2 bases. Here the CDR3 reads CASSGQGTKNTGELFF. The CDR3 DNA reads TGTGCCAGCAGTGGACAGGGGACAAAAAACACCGGGGAGCTGTTTTTT.

J is TRBJ2-7 and V is TRBV7-2; 9 bases are a match to TRBD2. V trimming: 4 bases; J trimming: 0 bases; junction bases outside the gene matches: 7. The CDR3 consists of 16 residues. Germline V gene lookup returns CDR1 SGHTA and CDR2 FQGNSA. The CDR3 sequence is CASSWAGGQTSYEQYF. The CDR3 DNA reads as TGTGCCAGCAGCTGGGCGGGGGGGCAGACCTCCTACGAGCAGTACTTC.

The chain carries TRBV5-4 and TRBJ2-5, with 9 bases identical to TRBD1. V was clipped by 4 bases and J by 3 bases; unmatched bases: 1. The germline V gene encodes CDR1 SGHNT and CDR2 YYREEE (reference sequence). The CDR3 loop spans 13 amino acids. The CDR3, as DNA: TGTGCCAGCAGCAGGGACAGGGAAGAGACCCAGTACTTC. Its translation is CASSRDREETQYF. Filled out from reference TRBV5-4 and TRBJ2-5, the complete variable domain reads ETGVTQSPTHLIKTRGQQVTLRCSSQSGHNTVSWYQQALGQGPQFIFQYYREEENGRGNFPPRFSGLQFPNYSSELNVNALELDDSALYLCASSRDREETQYFGPGTRLLVL.

The chain has TRBV19 and TRBJ1-4; possible D gene TRBD1, 5 bases. Germline CDR1 LNHDA, CDR2 SQIVND (reference sequence). The CDR3 spans 17 residues. Trimming pared 7 bases from V and 6 bases from J, leaving 24 bases between. The CDR3 spells CASTSSGGWGIDEKLFF. In nucleotides, the CDR3 is TGTGCCAGTACCTCATCCGGGGGATGGGGTATAGATGAAAAACTGTTTTTT.

This clone appeared a single time. This chain connects TRBV2 to TRBJ1-1; no reliable D call. The V gene lost 9 bases and the J gene lost 8 bases, with 16 bases spanning the gap. CDR1 is SNHLY, CDR2 FYNNEI, per germline. The CDR3 has 12 residues. In DNA form, the CDR3 reads TGTGCCAGTAGAGACCGGGAGCACGAAGCTTTCTTT. Its protein is CASRDREHEAFF.

This chain uses TRBV5-4 with TRBJ2-7; D gene uncertain. Germline V lookup: CDR1 SGHNT, CDR2 YYREEE (reference sequence). The CDR3 runs 14 residues. Deletions cut 1 base from V and 0 bases from J, with 8 bases between. CDR3 DNA: TGTGCCAGCAGCTTGTTTGGTGGCTCCTACGAGCAGTACTTC. This gives the protein CASSLFGGSYEQYF.

This clone showed up just a few times. The J gene is TRBJ2-3, the V gene TRBV7-6; D is possibly TRBD2 (7 bases). The V end was cut by 6 bases, the J end by 5 bases, with 24 bases between. The length of the CDR3 is 17 residues. Germline V gene lookup returns CDR1 SGHVS and CDR2 FNYEAQ. CDR3 region: CASRPRGREIGGDTQYF. In nucleotides, the CDR3 is TGTGCCAGCAGACCGCGGGGGCGGGAGATCGGAGGAGATACGCAGTATTTT.

In its sample, this clone was seen once. CDR3 protein: CSVRGLYEQYF. As DNA, the CDR3 is TGCAGCGTCAGGGGACTTTACGAGCAGTACTTC. This chain uses TRBV29-1 with TRBJ2-7; D is perhaps TRBD1 or TRBD2 (6 bases each). CDR1 is SQVTM and CDR2 is ANQGSEA in the germline V gene. V shed 6 bases and J shed 4 bases, with 10 bases lying between them. This CDR3 is built from 11 residues.

The CDR3 spells CSVRGVLLGTQYF. CDR3 nucleotide sequence: TGCAGCGTCCGGGGGGTCCTCCTGGGTACGCAGTATTTT. This chain links TRBV29-1 with TRBJ2-3; 7 bases map to TRBD2. J lost 8 bases, V lost 6 bases, and 11 bases had no gene match. Germline assignment: CDR1 SQVTM and CDR2 ANQGSEA. This CDR3 comprises 13 residues.

V usage is TRBV30 and J usage is TRBJ1-5; 7 nucleotides agree with TRBD1. Germline assignment: CDR1 GTSNPN and CDR2 SVGIG (reference sequence). This CDR3 comprises 15 residues. V trimming: 3 bases; J trimming: 4 bases; junction bases outside the gene matches: 9. The CDR3 loop is CAWSPLGDSNQPQHF. DNA for the CDR3: TGTGCCTGGAGCCCCCTGGGGGACAGTAATCAGCCCCAGCATTTT.

V usage is TRBV13 and J usage is TRBJ1-2; D call uncertain. The germline V and J ends were trimmed by 5 bases and 8 bases, with 12 bases remaining between them. The germline V gene has CDR1 PRHDT and CDR2 FYEKMQ (reference sequence). The CDR3 consists of 12 residues. The CDR3 loop is CASSTTLGGYTF. The CDR3 nucleotides are TGTGCCAGCAGCACCACCCTCGGGGGCTACACCTTC.

V is TRBV11-2 and J is TRBJ2-5, with 7 bases identical to TRBD2. The CDR3 has 16 amino acids. Looked up from germline, CDR1 is SGHAT and CDR2 is FQNNGV. The trim removed 1 base at V and 4 bases at J, leaving 9 bases unmatched. The chain's CDR3 is CASSLAPSGWGETQYF. The CDR3 DNA reads TGTGCCAGCAGCTTAGCCCCTAGCGGTTGGGGAGAGACCCAGTACTTC.